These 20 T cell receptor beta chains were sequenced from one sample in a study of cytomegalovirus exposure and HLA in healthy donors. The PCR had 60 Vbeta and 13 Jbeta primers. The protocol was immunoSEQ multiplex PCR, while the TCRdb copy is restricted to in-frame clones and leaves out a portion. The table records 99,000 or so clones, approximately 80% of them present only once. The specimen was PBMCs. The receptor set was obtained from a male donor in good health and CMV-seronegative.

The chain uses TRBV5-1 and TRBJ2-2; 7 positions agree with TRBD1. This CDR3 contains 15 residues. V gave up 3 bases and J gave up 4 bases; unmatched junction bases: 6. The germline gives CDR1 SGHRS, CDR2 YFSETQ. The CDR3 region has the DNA TGCGCCAGCAGCTCAGGGGGTCGCGGCACCGGGGAGCTGTTTTTT. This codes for CASSSGGRGTGELFF.

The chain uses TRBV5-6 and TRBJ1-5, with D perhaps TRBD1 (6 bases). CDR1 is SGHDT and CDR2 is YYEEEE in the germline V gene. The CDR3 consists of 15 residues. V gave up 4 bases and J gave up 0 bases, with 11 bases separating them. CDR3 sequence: CASSRTGNSNQPQHF. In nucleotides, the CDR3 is TGTGCCAGCAGCCGTACAGGGAATAGCAATCAGCCCCAGCATTTT. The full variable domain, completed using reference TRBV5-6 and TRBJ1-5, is DAGVTQSPTHLIKTRGQQVTLRCSPKSGHDTVSWYQQALGQGPQFIFQYYEEEERQRGNFPDRFSGHQFPNYSSELNVNALLLGDSALYLCASSRTGNSNQPQHFGDGTRLSIL.

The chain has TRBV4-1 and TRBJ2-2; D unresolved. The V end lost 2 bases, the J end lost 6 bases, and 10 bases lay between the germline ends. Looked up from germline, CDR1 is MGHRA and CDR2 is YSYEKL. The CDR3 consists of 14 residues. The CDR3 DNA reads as TGCGCCAGCAGCCAACATAACTACGCCGGGGAGCTGTTTTTT. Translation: CASSQHNYAGELFF.

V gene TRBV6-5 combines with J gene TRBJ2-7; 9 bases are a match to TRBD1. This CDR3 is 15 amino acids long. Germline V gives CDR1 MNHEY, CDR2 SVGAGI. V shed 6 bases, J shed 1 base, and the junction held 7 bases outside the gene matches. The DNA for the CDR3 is TGTGCCAGCAGGCTTGGGACAGGGAGTTCCTACGAGCAGTACTTC. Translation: CASRLGTGSSYEQYF.

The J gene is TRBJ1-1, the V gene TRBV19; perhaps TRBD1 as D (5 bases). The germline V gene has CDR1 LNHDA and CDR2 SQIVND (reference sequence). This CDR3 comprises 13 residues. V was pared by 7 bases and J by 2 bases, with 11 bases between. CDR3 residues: CASKWGGNTEAFF. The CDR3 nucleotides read TGTGCCAGTAAATGGGGGGGAAACACTGAAGCTTTCTTT.

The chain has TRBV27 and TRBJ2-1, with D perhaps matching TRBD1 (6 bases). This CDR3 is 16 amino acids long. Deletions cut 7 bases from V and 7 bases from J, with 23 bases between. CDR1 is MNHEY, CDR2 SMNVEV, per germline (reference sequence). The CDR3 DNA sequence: TGTGCCAGCATCCCTTTGGGGGCGACGCGGGCGAATGAGCAGTTCTTC. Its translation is CASIPLGATRANEQFF.

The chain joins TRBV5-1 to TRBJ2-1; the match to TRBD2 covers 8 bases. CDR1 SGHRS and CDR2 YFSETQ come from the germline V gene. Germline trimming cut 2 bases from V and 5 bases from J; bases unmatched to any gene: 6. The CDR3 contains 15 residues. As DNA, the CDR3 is TGCGCCAGCAGCTTTCGGACTAGCAAGGACAATGAGCAGTTCTTC. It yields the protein CASSFRTSKDNEQFF.

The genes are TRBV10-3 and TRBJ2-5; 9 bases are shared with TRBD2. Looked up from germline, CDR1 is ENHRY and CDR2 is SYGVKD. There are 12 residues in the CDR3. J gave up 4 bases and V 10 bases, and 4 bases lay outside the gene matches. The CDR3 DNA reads TGTGCCAGTAGCGGGAGTGGAGAGACCCAGTACTTC. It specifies CASSGSGETQYF.

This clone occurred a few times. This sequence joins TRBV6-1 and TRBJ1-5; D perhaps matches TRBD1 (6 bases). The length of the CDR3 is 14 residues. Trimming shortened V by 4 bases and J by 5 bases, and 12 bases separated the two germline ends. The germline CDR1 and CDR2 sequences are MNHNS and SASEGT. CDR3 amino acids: CASSGQDAHQPQHF. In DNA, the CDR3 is TGTGCCAGCAGTGGACAGGATGCCCATCAGCCCCAGCATTTT.

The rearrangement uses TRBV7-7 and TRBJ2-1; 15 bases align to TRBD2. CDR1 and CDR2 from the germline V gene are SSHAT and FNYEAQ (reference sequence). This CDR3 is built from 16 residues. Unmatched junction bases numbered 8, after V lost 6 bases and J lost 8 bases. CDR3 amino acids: CASSSGLAGGRHEQFF. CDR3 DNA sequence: TGTGCCAGCAGTTCCGGACTAGCGGGAGGGAGGCATGAGCAGTTCTTC.

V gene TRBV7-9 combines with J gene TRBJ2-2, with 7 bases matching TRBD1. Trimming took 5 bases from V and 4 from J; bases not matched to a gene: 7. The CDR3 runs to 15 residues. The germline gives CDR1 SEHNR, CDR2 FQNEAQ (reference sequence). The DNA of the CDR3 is TGTGCCAGCAGCCCAAGACAGGGCTTCACCGGGGAGCTGTTTTTT. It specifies CASSPRQGFTGELFF.

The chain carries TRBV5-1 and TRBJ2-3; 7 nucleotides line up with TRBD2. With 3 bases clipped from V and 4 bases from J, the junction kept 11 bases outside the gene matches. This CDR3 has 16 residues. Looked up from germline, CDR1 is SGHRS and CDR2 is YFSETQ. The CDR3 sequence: CASSSWGGVLADTQYF. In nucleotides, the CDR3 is TGCGCCAGCAGCTCCTGGGGGGGGGTATTGGCAGATACGCAGTATTTT.

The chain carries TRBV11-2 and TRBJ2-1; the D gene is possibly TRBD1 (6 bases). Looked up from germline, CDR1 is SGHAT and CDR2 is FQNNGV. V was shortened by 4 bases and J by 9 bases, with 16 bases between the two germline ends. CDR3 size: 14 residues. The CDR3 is CASSSLSGVGEQFF. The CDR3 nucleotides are TGTGCCAGCAGCTCTCTCTCAGGGGTTGGTGAGCAGTTCTTC.

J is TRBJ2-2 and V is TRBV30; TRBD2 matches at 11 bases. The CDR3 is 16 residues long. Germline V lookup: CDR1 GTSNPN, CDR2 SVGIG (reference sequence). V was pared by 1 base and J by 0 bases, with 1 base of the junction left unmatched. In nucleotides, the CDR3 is TGTGCCTGGAGTGAGGGACTAGCGGCGAACACCGGGGAGCTGTTTTTT. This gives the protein CAWSEGLAANTGELFF.

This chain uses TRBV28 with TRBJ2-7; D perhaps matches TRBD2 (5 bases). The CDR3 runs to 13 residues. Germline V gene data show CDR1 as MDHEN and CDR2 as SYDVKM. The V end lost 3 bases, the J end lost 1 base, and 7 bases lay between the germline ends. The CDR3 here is CASSFGVSYEQYF. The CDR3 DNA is TGTGCCAGCAGTTTCGGGGTTTCCTACGAGCAGTACTTC.

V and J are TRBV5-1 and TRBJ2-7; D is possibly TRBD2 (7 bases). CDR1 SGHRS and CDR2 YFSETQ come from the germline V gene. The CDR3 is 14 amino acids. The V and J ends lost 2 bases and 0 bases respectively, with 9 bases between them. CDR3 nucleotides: TGCGCCAGCAGCTTAGGGGGGGACTCCTACGAGCAGTACTTC. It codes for CASSLGGDSYEQYF.

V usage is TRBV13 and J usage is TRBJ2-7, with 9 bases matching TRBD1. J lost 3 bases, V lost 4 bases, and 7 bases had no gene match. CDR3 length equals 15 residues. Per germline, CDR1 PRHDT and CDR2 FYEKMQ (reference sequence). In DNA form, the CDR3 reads TGTGCCAGCAGCTCTAGGACAGGGGATCGCTACGAGCAGTACTTC. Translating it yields CASSSRTGDRYEQYF.

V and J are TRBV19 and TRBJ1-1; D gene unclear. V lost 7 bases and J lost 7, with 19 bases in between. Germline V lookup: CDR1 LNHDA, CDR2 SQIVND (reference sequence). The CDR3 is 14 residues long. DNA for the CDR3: TGTGCCAGTACGAACCCCCAGGTTTTGGGTGAAGCTTTCTTT. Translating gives CASTNPQVLGEAFF.

CDR3 DNA: TGCGCCAGCAGCCGCGGAGAAGAAGCGGGAGGGCGGGATGAGCAGTTCTTC. This sequence encodes CASSRGEEAGGRDEQFF. This sequence joins TRBV4-1 and TRBJ2-1; TRBD2 matches at 10 bases. V was pared by 4 bases and J by 8 bases, with 14 bases of the junction left unmatched. Looked up from germline, CDR1 is MGHRA and CDR2 is YSYEKL. This CDR3 contains 17 residues.

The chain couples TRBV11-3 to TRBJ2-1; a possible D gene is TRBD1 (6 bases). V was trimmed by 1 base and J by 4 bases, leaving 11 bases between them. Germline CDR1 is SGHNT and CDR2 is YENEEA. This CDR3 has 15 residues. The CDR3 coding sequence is TGTGCCAGCAGCTTAGGTGGGACATTTTACAATGAGCAGTTCTTC. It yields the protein CASSLGGTFYNEQFF.